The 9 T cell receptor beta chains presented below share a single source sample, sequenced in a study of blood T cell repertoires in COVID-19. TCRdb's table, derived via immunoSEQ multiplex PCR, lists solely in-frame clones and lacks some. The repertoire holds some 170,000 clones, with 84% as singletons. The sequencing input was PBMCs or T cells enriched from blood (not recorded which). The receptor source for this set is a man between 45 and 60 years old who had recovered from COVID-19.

The CDR3 DNA sequence: TGCGCCAGCAGCTTGTCTTTGAACACTGAAGCTTTCTTT. Its protein is CASSLSLNTEAFF. The V call is TRBV5-1, the J call TRBJ1-1; D unclear. The germline V gene encodes CDR1 SGHRS and CDR2 YFSETQ. The CDR3 is made up of 13 amino acids. Trimming removed 1 base at V and 0 bases at J, with 4 bases between.

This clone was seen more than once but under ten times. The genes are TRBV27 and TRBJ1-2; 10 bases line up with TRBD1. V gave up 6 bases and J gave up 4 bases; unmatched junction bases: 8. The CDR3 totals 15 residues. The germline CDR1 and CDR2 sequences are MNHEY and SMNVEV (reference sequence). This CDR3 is CASRKTGQGFYGYTF. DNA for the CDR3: TGTGCCAGCAGGAAAACGGGACAGGGGTTCTATGGCTACACCTTC.

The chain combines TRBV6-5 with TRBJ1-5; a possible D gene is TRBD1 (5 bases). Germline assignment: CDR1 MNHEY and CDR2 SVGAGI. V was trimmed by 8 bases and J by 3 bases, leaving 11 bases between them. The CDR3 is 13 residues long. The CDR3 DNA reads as TGTGCCAGCGTCCAGGGTACCAATCAGCCCCAGCATTTT. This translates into CASVQGTNQPQHF.

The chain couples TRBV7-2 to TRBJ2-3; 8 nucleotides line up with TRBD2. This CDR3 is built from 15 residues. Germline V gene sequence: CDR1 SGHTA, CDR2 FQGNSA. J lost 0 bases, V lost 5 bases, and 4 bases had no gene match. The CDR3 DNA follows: TGTGCCAGCAGCCTTAGCGGGGTTAGCACAGATACGCAGTATTTT. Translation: CASSLSGVSTDTQYF.

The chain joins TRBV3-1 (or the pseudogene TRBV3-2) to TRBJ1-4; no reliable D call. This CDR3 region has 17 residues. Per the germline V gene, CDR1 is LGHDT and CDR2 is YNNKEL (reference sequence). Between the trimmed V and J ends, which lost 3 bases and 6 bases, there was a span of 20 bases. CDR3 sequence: CASSQTDWIFRDEKLFF. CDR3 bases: TGTGCCAGCAGCCAGACCGATTGGATTTTTCGGGATGAAAAACTGTTTTTT.

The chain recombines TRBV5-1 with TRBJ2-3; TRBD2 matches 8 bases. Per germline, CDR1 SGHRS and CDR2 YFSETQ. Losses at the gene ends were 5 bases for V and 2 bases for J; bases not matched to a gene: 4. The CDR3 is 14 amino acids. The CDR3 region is CASRAGEITDTQYF. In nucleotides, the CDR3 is TGCGCCAGCAGAGCGGGGGAGATCACAGATACGCAGTATTTT.

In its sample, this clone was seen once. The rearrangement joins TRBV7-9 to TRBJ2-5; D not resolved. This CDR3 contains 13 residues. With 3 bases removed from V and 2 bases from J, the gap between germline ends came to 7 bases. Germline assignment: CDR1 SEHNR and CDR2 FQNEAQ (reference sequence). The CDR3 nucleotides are TGTGCCAGCAGCTTTTATAGTCAAGAGACCCAGTACTTC. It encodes CASSFYSQETQYF.

The CDR3 sequence: CASSYSGTSYYEQYF. In DNA, the CDR3 is TGTGCCAGCAGCTATTCCGGGACATCCTACTACGAGCAGTACTTC. The chain combines TRBV5-6 with TRBJ2-7, with D possibly TRBD1 on 6 matching bases. With 3 bases removed from V and 3 bases from J, the gap between germline ends came to 16 bases. This CDR3 has 15 residues. Looked up from germline, CDR1 is SGHDT and CDR2 is YYEEEE.

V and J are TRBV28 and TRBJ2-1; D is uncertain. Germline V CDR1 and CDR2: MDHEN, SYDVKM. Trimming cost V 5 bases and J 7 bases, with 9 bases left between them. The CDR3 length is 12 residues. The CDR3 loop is CASSVHGNEQFF. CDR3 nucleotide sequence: TGTGCCAGCAGTGTACACGGGAATGAGCAGTTCTTC. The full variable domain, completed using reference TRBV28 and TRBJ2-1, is DVKVTQSSRYLVKRTGEKVFLECVQDMDHENMFWYRQDPGLGLRLIYFSYDVKMKEKGDIPEGYSVSREKKERFSLILESASTNQTSMYLCASSVHGNEQFFGPGTRLTVL.